What follows is one T cell receptor (beta chain) and its context. Its antigen is not identified. The data are from a study of blood T cells in healthy people across ages. Study results and limitations: There were more naive CD4+ cells and higher diversity in long-lived donors than in aged donors.

The ends lost 6 bases at V and 7 bases at J; junction bases unmatched: 11. The germline gives CDR1 MNHNS, CDR2 SASEGT. This CDR3 comprises 15 residues. PCR was performed a second time for about 7 to 11 cycles using a sample-barcoded 5' primer and a J-beta primer mix. MiXCR, run by TCRdb on the 5' RACE reads, gives a single entry per CDR3 protein. Here the sample spans around 1.5 million distinct CDR3 sequences, approximately 32% being singletons. The chain uses TRBV6-1 and TRBJ2-1; 8 nucleotides align to TRBD1. The sample consisted of blood. The receptor was derived from a woman between 25 and 40 years old in good health. CDR3 nucleotides: TGTGCCAGCAGGGGACAAGGACAGGGCCTGAATGAGCAGTTCTTC. The encoded protein is CASRGQGQGLNEQFF.